A single sample is the source of the 6 T cell receptor beta chains below, sequenced in a study of T cell responses to AZD1222 COVID-19 vaccine. Produced via immunoSEQ multiplex PCR; TCRdb's table is partial and in-frame only. Of some 100,000 clones listed, approximately 91% are singletons. Sequencing used peripheral blood, obtained on day 0 of MenACWY control vaccination. The receptor source for this set is an adult in good health.

The chain uses TRBV6-4 and TRBJ2-3; the match to TRBD2 covers 8 bases. This CDR3 has 16 amino acids. CDR1 and CDR2 from the germline V gene are MRHNA and SNTAGT. J was trimmed by 2 bases and V by 6 bases; bases with no gene match: 10. In DNA, the CDR3 is TGTGCCAGCAGAATTACTAGCGGAGCTGTCACAGATACGCAGTATTTT. Protein: CASRITSGAVTDTQYF.

A single count supports this clone. This sequence joins TRBV5-4 and TRBJ2-5; a possible D gene is TRBD2 (6 bases). This CDR3 contains 15 residues. Trimming stripped 3 bases from V and 1 base from J, with 13 bases between. Germline-derived CDR1 and CDR2 are SGHNT and YYREEE (reference sequence). The CDR3 loop is CASSSVADLQETQYF. In nucleotides, the CDR3 is TGTGCCAGCAGCTCCGTAGCGGACCTCCAAGAGACCCAGTACTTC.

In this sample, this clone turned up a few times. V is TRBV11-3 and J is TRBJ2-1; possibly TRBD1 for D (6 bases). V shed 4 bases and J shed 4 bases, with 11 bases lying between them. The CDR3 consists of 14 residues. Germline V lookup: CDR1 SGHNT, CDR2 YENEEA. The CDR3, as DNA: TGTGCCAGCAGCTACAGGGACGAATACAATGAGCAGTTCTTC. This encodes CASSYRDEYNEQFF.

The J gene is TRBJ2-1, the V gene TRBV3-1 (or the pseudogene TRBV3-2); D gene unclear. Trimming pared 4 bases from V and 0 bases from J, leaving 13 bases between. There are 16 residues in the CDR3. Looked up from germline, CDR1 is LGHDT and CDR2 is YNNKEL (reference sequence). The CDR3 region is CASSPPGSSSYNEQFF. In DNA, the CDR3 is TGTGCCAGCAGCCCCCCTGGCAGCAGCTCCTACAATGAGCAGTTCTTC.

The chain couples TRBV29-1 to TRBJ2-1; 11 bases agree with TRBD2. The germline CDR1 and CDR2 sequences are SQVTM and ANQGSEA. This CDR3 has 14 residues. V was clipped by 7 bases and J by 6 bases; unmatched bases: 8. The CDR3 reads CSAGTSGPPNEQFF. The CDR3 DNA sequence: TGCAGCGCCGGGACTAGCGGACCTCCCAATGAGCAGTTCTTC.

This clone was counted a single time. The V call is TRBV27, the J call TRBJ1-3; D is undetermined. V dropped 6 bases and J dropped 3 bases, with 9 bases sitting between them. Germline V CDR1 and CDR2: MNHEY, SMNVEV (reference sequence). The CDR3 consists of 13 residues. CDR3 sequence (DNA): TGTGCCAGCAGAAGAATAGGTGGAAACACCATATATTTT. Amino acid sequence: CASRRIGGNTIYF.